The 23 T cell receptor beta chains below come from one sample, sequenced in a study of T cell changes during pregnancy in multiple sclerosis (dated by TCRdb to between 2018 and 2021). Libraries were prepared through the immunoSEQ multiplex PCR assay. The clones in this table, taken by TCRdb from immuneACCESS, are in-frame only. Not every clone is retained; where verified, under half of the shortfall comes from an unresolved V gene, and the cause of the rest is unknown. Recorded for this sample are tens of thousands of clones; just over 90% of them occurred a single time. The ten largest clones capture 2.5% of the sample. This specimen was peripheral blood, taken in the second trimester of pregnancy. These receptors all come from a female donor with multiple sclerosis, enrolled in a pregnancy study.

The chain joins TRBV5-4 to TRBJ2-7, with TRBD2 matching over 15 bases. This CDR3 is built from 18 residues. Trimming removed 0 bases from V and 3 bases from J; junction bases left unmatched: 7. Germline-derived CDR1 and CDR2 are SGHNT and YYREEE (reference sequence). The CDR3 nucleotides are TGTGCCAGCAGCTTGGATGGGACTAGCGGGGGGTCCCACTACGAGCAGTACTTC. The encoded protein is CASSLDGTSGGSHYEQYF. Full variable domain (outside the CDR3, taken from reference TRBV5-4 and TRBJ2-7): ETGVTQSPTHLIKTRGQQVTLRCSSQSGHNTVSWYQQALGQGPQFIFQYYREEENGRGNFPPRFSGLQFPNYSSELNVNALELDDSALYLCASSLDGTSGGSHYEQYFGPGTRLTVT.

The chain couples TRBV19 to TRBJ2-1, with D possibly being TRBD2 (5 bases). Germline V gives CDR1 LNHDA, CDR2 SQIVND (reference sequence). Trimming left V 1 base short and J 5 bases short, with 15 bases between. The CDR3 loop spans 16 amino acids. The CDR3 loop reads CASSIVGEGVDNEQFF. The CDR3 DNA follows: TGTGCCAGTAGTATAGTTGGCGAGGGAGTTGACAATGAGCAGTTCTTC.

This clone was seen a handful of times. This rearrangement joins TRBV4-1 to TRBJ1-6; 10 bases line up with TRBD1. CDR1 is MGHRA, CDR2 YSYEKL, per germline. Trimming removed 3 bases from V and 8 bases from J; junction bases left unmatched: 4. This CDR3 has 15 amino acids. This chain's CDR3 is CASSQWDRGYSPLHF. The CDR3 DNA is TGCGCCAGCAGCCAGTGGGACAGGGGTTATTCACCCCTCCACTTT.

Notes on this clone: At one end, the junction sequence differs from germline, possibly due to a read error. The chain uses TRBV6-1 and TRBJ1-5; D remains unclear. Germline-derived CDR1 and CDR2 are MNHNS and SASEGT. The CDR3 runs to 15 residues. The CDR3 DNA reads as TGTGCCAGCAGTGAAAGCCTGGGAGCTAATCGGCCCCAGCATTTT. Amino acids: CASSESLGANRPQHF.

Written as DNA, the CDR3 is TGTGCCAGCAGTGTAGGCGGGGGAGCCGAGCAGTTCTTC. Residues: CASSVGGGAEQFF. The J gene is TRBJ2-1, the V gene TRBV2, with 7 positions matching TRBD2. V lost 4 bases and J lost 10; bases outside the gene matches: 7. This CDR3 is built from 13 residues. The germline gives CDR1 SNHLY, CDR2 FYNNEI. The full variable domain, its missing parts supplied by reference TRBV2 and TRBJ2-1, is EPEVTQTPSHQVTQMGQEVILRCVPISNHLYFYWYRQILGQKVEFLVSFYNNEISEKSEIFDDQFSVERPDGSNFTLKIRSTKLEDSAMYFCASSVGGGAEQFFGPGTRLTVL.

The chain carries TRBV6-5 and TRBJ1-1; possibly TRBD1 for D (6 bases). Germline V gives CDR1 MNHEY, CDR2 SVGAGI. The CDR3 length is 15 residues. The V and J ends lost 2 bases and 2 bases respectively, with 12 bases between them. The CDR3: CASSYRGQTNTEAFF. In nucleotides, the CDR3 is TGTGCCAGCAGTTACCGAGGACAGACTAACACTGAAGCTTTCTTT.

The sample holds a few counts of this clone. The chain is built from TRBV6-5 and TRBJ1-2, with 8 bases identical to TRBD1. The V segment lost 5 bases and the J segment 7 bases; nucleotides outside the gene matches: 6. There are 13 residues in the CDR3. Germline assignment: CDR1 MNHEY and CDR2 SVGAGI. The CDR3 spells CASSLRGRGGYTF. The CDR3 DNA reads TGTGCCAGCAGTCTCAGGGGGCGGGGTGGCTACACCTTC.

The chain has TRBV9 and TRBJ2-1, with 7 positions matching TRBD1. CDR1 and CDR2 (germline): SGDLS, YYNGEE. J lost 7 bases, V lost 2 bases, and 6 bases had no gene match. The CDR3 sequence is 14 residues long. The CDR3 DNA reads as TGTGCCAGCAGCGTTTGGGACAGTTTGAATGAGCAGTTCTTC. It is translated as CASSVWDSLNEQFF. Filled out from reference TRBV9 and TRBJ2-1, the complete variable domain reads DSGVTQTPKHLITATGQRVTLRCSPRSGDLSVYWYQQSLDQGLQFLIQYYNGEERAKGNILERFSAQQFPDLHSELNLSSLELGDSALYFCASSVWDSLNEQFFGPGTRLTVL.

V usage is TRBV5-1 and J usage is TRBJ1-1, with TRBD1 matching over 8 bases. This CDR3 spans 16 amino acids. Trimming cost V 7 bases and J 0 bases; bases outside gene matches: 11. Germline V gives CDR1 SGHRS, CDR2 YFSETQ. CDR3 region: CASAATTGALNTEAFF. As DNA, the CDR3 is TGCGCCAGCGCCGCGACGACAGGGGCACTGAACACTGAAGCTTTCTTT.

The rearrangement links TRBV6-1 to TRBJ1-2; D may be TRBD1 (5 bases). V lost 2 bases to trimming and J lost 0 bases, with 13 bases between them. This CDR3 comprises 16 residues. Germline V CDR1 and CDR2: MNHNS, SASEGT. In DNA form, the CDR3 reads TGTGCCAGCAGTGAATTGAGAACAGGAGCTAACTATGGCTACACCTTC. Translated: CASSELRTGANYGYTF.

The chain employs TRBV5-1 and TRBJ2-1; D is perhaps TRBD1 (6 bases). Trimming shortened V by 0 bases and J by 2 bases, and 12 bases separated the two germline ends. There are 16 residues in the CDR3. Looked up from germline, CDR1 is SGHRS and CDR2 is YFSETQ. The CDR3 DNA sequence: TGCGCCAGCAGCTTGGAGGCCAGGGGCCCCTACAATGAGCAGTTCTTC. Protein: CASSLEARGPYNEQFF.

The chain combines TRBV4-1 with TRBJ1-2; no firm D call. Trimming removed 0 bases from V and 6 bases from J, with 20 bases in between. Germline V gene data show CDR1 as MGHRA and CDR2 as YSYEKL. The CDR3 runs 17 residues. This chain's CDR3 is CASSQDWQSAQPNGYTF. CDR3 bases: TGCGCCAGCAGCCAAGATTGGCAGTCCGCCCAACCCAATGGCTACACCTTC.

V is TRBV2 and J is TRBJ1-3, with D possibly matching TRBD1 (6 bases). Germline CDR1 SNHLY, CDR2 FYNNEI. V gave up 7 bases and J gave up 0 bases, with 10 bases separating them. The CDR3 runs to 14 residues. The CDR3 region has the DNA TGTGCCAGCAAAGAGGGACACTCTGGAAACACCATATATTTT. Translated: CASKEGHSGNTIYF.

The chain uses TRBV5-4 and TRBJ2-5; no clear D. The germline V gene encodes CDR1 SGHNT and CDR2 YYREEE (reference sequence). The CDR3 totals 13 residues. Trimming took off 5 bases at V and 2 bases at J, with 10 bases between the two ends. The CDR3 DNA reads TGTGCCAGCAGTAACAGATATCAAGAGACCCAGTACTTC. This translates into CASSNRYQETQYF.

J is TRBJ2-1 and V is TRBV5-6; 12 bases agree with TRBD2. The trim removed 4 bases at V and 7 bases at J, leaving 6 bases unmatched. The germline V gene encodes CDR1 SGHDT and CDR2 YYEEEE. This CDR3 region has 15 residues. The CDR3 DNA is TGTGCCAGCAGCCACCCTAGCGGGGGGGCGAATGAGCAGTTCTTC. It yields the protein CASSHPSGGANEQFF. Filled out from reference TRBV5-6 and TRBJ2-1, the complete variable domain reads DAGVTQSPTHLIKTRGQQVTLRCSPKSGHDTVSWYQQALGQGPQFIFQYYEEEERQRGNFPDRFSGHQFPNYSSELNVNALLLGDSALYLCASSHPSGGANEQFFGPGTRLTVL.

V gene TRBV9 combines with J gene TRBJ1-6; 8 nucleotides align to TRBD1. V lost 4 bases and J lost 8; bases outside the gene matches: 14. Germline CDR1 reads SGDLS; CDR2 reads YYNGEE. The CDR3 spans 17 residues. CDR3 residues: CASSTPLSGGTDSPLHF. The CDR3 DNA reads TGTGCCAGCAGCACGCCCCTCTCAGGGGGCACGGATTCACCCCTCCACTTT. The full variable domain, with the rest looked up from reference TRBV9 and TRBJ1-6, is DSGVTQTPKHLITATGQRVTLRCSPRSGDLSVYWYQQSLDQGLQFLIQYYNGEERAKGNILERFSAQQFPDLHSELNLSSLELGDSALYFCASSTPLSGGTDSPLHFGNGTRLTVT.

The V gene is TRBV10-3, the J gene TRBJ2-5, with a weak D call TRBD1 (5 bases). CDR1 ENHRY and CDR2 SYGVKD come from the germline V gene. V dropped 0 bases and J dropped 5 bases, with 7 bases sitting between them. The CDR3 sequence is 13 residues long. CDR3 sequence (DNA): TGTGCCATCAGTGAGTCCAGGGTTGAGACCCAGTACTTC. This encodes CAISESRVETQYF.

This clone was picked up one time. This chain links TRBV27 with TRBJ1-2, with D possibly TRBD1 on 6 matching bases. Looked up from germline, CDR1 is MNHEY and CDR2 is SMNVEV (reference sequence). This CDR3 has 13 amino acids. V gave up 5 bases and J gave up 2 bases, with 9 bases separating them. CDR3 sequence (DNA): TGTGCCAGCAGTCTACAGGGAAACTATGGCTACACCTTC. It translates to CASSLQGNYGYTF.

The chain combines TRBV11-2 with TRBJ1-1; D may be TRBD1 (5 bases). CDR1 SGHAT and CDR2 FQNNGV come from the germline V gene. CDR3 size: 13 residues. V was pared by 5 bases and J by 3 bases, with 10 bases between. CDR3 loop: CASSNRGDTEAFF. The CDR3, as DNA: TGTGCCAGCAGCAATCGGGGGGACACTGAAGCTTTCTTT.

The chain combines TRBV5-6 with TRBJ2-7; 7 bases agree with TRBD1. The ends lost 0 bases at V and 5 bases at J; junction bases unmatched: 8. Per the germline V gene, CDR1 is SGHDT and CDR2 is YYEEEE. This CDR3 contains 15 residues. DNA for the CDR3: TGTGCCAGCAGCTTGGTCGACAGGGATAAAGACGAGCAGTACTTC. It is translated as CASSLVDRDKDEQYF.

This chain links TRBV4-1 with TRBJ1-2; D call uncertain. This CDR3 is built from 15 residues. Germline CDR1 reads MGHRA; CDR2 reads YSYEKL. Trimming took off 3 bases at V and 8 bases at J, with 19 bases between the two ends. This chain's CDR3 is CASSHADEALTGYTF. CDR3 bases: TGCGCCAGCAGCCACGCAGACGAAGCGTTGACCGGCTACACCTTC.

The V gene is TRBV14, the J gene TRBJ2-1; 9 bases agree with TRBD2. The CDR3 spans 18 residues. V lost 0 bases to trimming and J lost 6 bases; unmatched junction nucleotides: 12. Germline assignment: CDR1 SGHDN and CDR2 FVKESK. The CDR3 loop reads CASSQEGPAGGSGNEQFF. DNA for the CDR3: TGTGCCAGCAGCCAAGAAGGTCCAGCGGGGGGATCGGGCAATGAGCAGTTCTTC.

The chain joins TRBV27 to TRBJ2-1, with D possibly matching TRBD2 (7 bases). CDR3 length: 15 amino acids. Germline CDR1 MNHEY, CDR2 SMNVEV (reference sequence). The V gene lost 6 bases and the J gene lost 8 bases, with 20 bases spanning the gap. The CDR3 sequence is CASSAELWGGHEQFF. CDR3 DNA sequence: TGTGCCAGCAGCGCTGAATTGTGGGGGGGCCATGAGCAGTTCTTC.